These 20 T cell receptor beta chains were sequenced from one sample in a study of shared clonotypes between healthy human individuals. Clones were sequenced by immunoSEQ multiplex PCR, and TCRdb holds only the in-frame ones, with some missing. The table includes millions of clones, around nine tenths detected once. Sequenced sample: naive CD4+ T cells sorted from blood. The subset was: CD45RA+ positively selected. The receptors come from a young man in good health.

The chain carries TRBV4-1 and TRBJ2-3, with D unresolved. V was trimmed by 0 bases and J by 2 bases, leaving 12 bases between them. CDR1 and CDR2 from the germline V gene are MGHRA and YSYEKL. The CDR3 has 16 residues. CDR3 protein: CASSQEGTYFTDTQYF. The CDR3 DNA follows: TGCGCCAGCAGCCAAGAAGGCACCTACTTCACAGATACGCAGTATTTT.

This chain connects TRBV6-5 to TRBJ2-7, with 9 bases lining up with TRBD1. V was pared by 2 bases and J by 7 bases, with 12 bases of the junction left unmatched. The CDR3 length is 16 residues. The germline gives CDR1 MNHEY, CDR2 SVGAGI. This CDR3 is CASSYGTGGRTGEQYF. Here the CDR3 DNA reads TGTGCCAGCAGTTACGGTACAGGGGGCAGGACGGGGGAGCAGTACTTC.

The chain couples TRBV12-5 to TRBJ2-5, with D unclear. The CDR3 has 12 amino acids. CDR1 and CDR2 (germline): LGHNT, FRNRAP. With 3 bases removed from V and 5 bases from J, the gap between germline ends came to 7 bases. For the CDR3, the DNA is TGTGCTAGTGGTTTCAACATCGAGACCCAGTACTTC. Encoded protein: CASGFNIETQYF.

This chain uses TRBV27 with TRBJ2-2; 7 bases fit TRBD2. This CDR3 contains 15 residues. The germline V gene has CDR1 MNHEY and CDR2 SMNVEV (reference sequence). With V trimmed by 5 bases and J by 4 bases, 7 bases remained unmatched. DNA for the CDR3: TGTGCCAGCAGTCCAGGGACTACCCCCACCGGGGAGCTGTTTTTT. Encoded protein: CASSPGTTPTGELFF.

This clone has a handful of counts. The sample holds other DNA sequences that translate to the same CDR3. This chain connects TRBV19 to TRBJ1-1; 8 bases are a match to TRBD1. Trimming removed 3 bases from V and 4 bases from J; junction bases left unmatched: 4. In germline, CDR1 is LNHDA, CDR2 SQIVND (reference sequence). The CDR3 is 14 residues long. The DNA for the CDR3 is TGTGCCAGTAGTATCCAGGGGGCGGGCACTGAAGCTTTCTTT. It translates to CASSIQGAGTEAFF.

The chain combines TRBV5-4 with TRBJ1-6, with a tentative D call TRBD1 (5 bases). CDR1 and CDR2 from the germline V gene are SGHNT and YYREEE (reference sequence). V was clipped by 0 bases and J by 8 bases, with 12 bases between them. The CDR3 is 15 amino acids. The CDR3 loop is CASSLDAGVYSPLHF. DNA for the CDR3: TGTGCCAGCAGCTTGGATGCGGGGGTCTATTCACCCCTCCACTTT.

The rearrangement uses TRBV7-9 and TRBJ2-7, with 11 bases aligning to TRBD2. The CDR3 loop spans 15 amino acids. CDR1 is SEHNR and CDR2 is FQNEAQ in the germline V gene (reference sequence). After removal of 5 bases from V and 4 bases from J, the junction contained 7 bases not matched to a gene. The CDR3 loop reads CASSPLAGAGYEQYF. The CDR3 DNA reads TGTGCCAGCAGCCCACTAGCGGGAGCGGGTTACGAGCAGTACTTC.

Concerning this clone: The sample has other DNA sequences that encode this CDR3 too. The CDR3 is CASSQGGGNTEAFF. Written as DNA, the CDR3 is TGCGCCAGCAGCCAAGGGGGCGGAAACACTGAAGCTTTCTTT. V is TRBV4-3 and J is TRBJ1-1; a possible D gene is TRBD1 (5 bases). In germline, CDR1 is LGHNA, CDR2 YSLEER. The germline V and J ends were trimmed by 1 base and 2 bases, with 8 bases remaining between them. The CDR3 length is 14 residues.

The chain is built from TRBV10-3 and TRBJ1-4; TRBD1 aligns across 7 bases. This CDR3 comprises 18 residues. Trimming removed 6 bases from V and 7 bases from J; junction bases left unmatched: 20. CDR1 is ENHRY, CDR2 SYGVKD, per germline. CDR3 sequence: CAISQYEPRQGLSEKLFF. The CDR3 nucleotides read TGTGCCATCAGCCAATACGAGCCTCGACAGGGTCTGAGTGAAAAACTGTTTTTT.

About this clone: The sample carries other DNA sequences with the same CDR3. The chain has TRBV5-1 and TRBJ2-3, with 8 bases that match TRBD1. The germline V gene has CDR1 SGHRS and CDR2 YFSETQ. The CDR3 consists of 13 residues. The V gene end was trimmed by 5 bases and the J gene end by 3 bases; junction bases not matched to a gene: 2. The CDR3 coding sequence is TGCGCCAGCAGGGGACAGGAGACAGATACGCAGTATTTT. As protein: CASRGQETDTQYF.

Of note for this clone: The same CDR3 can be traced to other DNA sequences in this sample. The CDR3 loop is CASSQGTNTGELFF. The DNA of the CDR3 is TGTGCCAGCTCACAGGGTACGAACACCGGGGAGCTGTTTTTT. This chain uses TRBV18 with TRBJ2-2; no reliable D call. This CDR3 is built from 14 residues. V was trimmed by 4 bases and J by 0 bases, leaving 6 bases between them. The germline CDR1 and CDR2 sequences are KGHSH and LQKENI.

The CDR3 DNA follows: TGTGCCAGCAGTTATGGGGGCAAAGCAGATACGCAGTATTTT. Amino acid sequence: CASSYGGKADTQYF. J is TRBJ2-3 and V is TRBV6-6, with TRBD1 as a possible D gene (6 bases). Per the germline V gene, CDR1 is MNHNY and CDR2 is SVGAGI (reference sequence). There are 14 residues in the CDR3. V lost 3 bases, J lost 4 bases, and 11 bases lay in between.

The CDR3 DNA reads TGTGCCAGTAGCATTGAGGACAGGGGTAGAGAGACCCAGTACTTC. It is translated as CASSIEDRGRETQYF. The V and J genes are TRBV19 and TRBJ2-5, with 9 bases that match TRBD1. There are 15 residues in the CDR3. The V segment lost 6 bases and the J segment 4 bases; nucleotides outside the gene matches: 9. In germline, CDR1 is LNHDA, CDR2 SQIVND (reference sequence).

V is TRBV29-1 and J is TRBJ1-2; D may be TRBD1 (5 bases). Trimming removed 5 bases from V and 8 bases from J, with 15 bases in between. The CDR3 extends over 12 amino acids. Germline lookup yields CDR1 SQVTM and CDR2 ANQGSEA. Written as DNA, the CDR3 is TGCAGCGTTCACGGGGACGGGGTAGGCTACACCTTC. It encodes CSVHGDGVGYTF.

The chain recombines TRBV7-8 with TRBJ2-1; TRBD2 matches at 8 bases. The CDR3 contains 16 residues. With V trimmed by 5 bases and J by 4 bases, 10 bases remained unmatched. Germline loops: CDR1 SGHVS, CDR2 FQNEAQ. DNA of the CDR3: TGTGCCAGCAGCCCCGGGGGAGCGGGAGTTTACAATGAGCAGTTCTTC. Its translation is CASSPGGAGVYNEQFF.

Only one count was recorded for this clone. The rearrangement links TRBV10-3 to TRBJ2-3; D is perhaps TRBD1 (5 bases). The CDR3 has 15 residues. Between the trimmed V and J ends, which lost 7 bases and 0 bases, there was a span of 14 bases. CDR1 and CDR2 from the germline V gene are ENHRY and SYGVKD. The DNA of the CDR3 is TGTGCCATCAATGGCAGGCAGGGTAGCACAGATACGCAGTATTTT. This sequence encodes CAINGRQGSTDTQYF.

The V call is TRBV7-9, the J call TRBJ2-1, with D possibly being TRBD1 (6 bases). V lost 1 base to trimming and J lost 5 bases, with 12 bases between them. Germline V gene data show CDR1 as SEHNR and CDR2 as FQNEAQ (reference sequence). This CDR3 region has 15 residues. The CDR3 DNA sequence: TGTGCCAGCAGCTTAGGCCGGGACAAACACAATGAGCAGTTCTTC. This codes for CASSLGRDKHNEQFF.

The V call is TRBV5-1, the J call TRBJ1-1, with TRBD1 as a possible D gene (6 bases). Germline V CDR1 and CDR2: SGHRS, YFSETQ. CDR3 length: 15 amino acids. Trimming removed 1 base at V and 2 bases at J, with 12 bases between. The CDR3 region has the DNA TGCGCCAGCAGCTTGCGCGACAGGACCAACACTGAAGCTTTCTTT. Its translation is CASSLRDRTNTEAFF. The full variable domain, in which reference TRBV5-1 and TRBJ1-1 provide the parts outside the CDR3, is KAGVTQTPRYLIKTRGQQVTLSCSPISGHRSVSWYQQTPGQGLQFLFEYFSETQRNKGNFPGRFSGRQFSNSRSEMNVSTLELGDSALYLCASSLRDRTNTEAFFGQGTRLTVV.

The V and J genes are TRBV7-2 and TRBJ1-2; 9 bases align to TRBD1. Germline-derived CDR1 and CDR2 are SGHTA and FQGNSA. The CDR3 loop spans 13 amino acids. After removal of 5 bases from V and 3 bases from J, the junction contained 1 base not matched to a gene. CDR3 DNA: TGTGCCAGCAGCAGACAGGGGGACTATGGCTACACCTTC. Translation gives CASSRQGDYGYTF.

The chain links TRBV19 to TRBJ1-1, with D maybe TRBD1 (5 bases). The CDR3 runs to 15 residues. V dropped 4 bases and J dropped 0 bases, with 12 bases sitting between them. Germline V CDR1 and CDR2: LNHDA, SQIVND (reference sequence). In DNA form, the CDR3 reads TGTGCCAGTAGTAAGGGTCCAGGGATGAACACTGAAGCTTTCTTT. This gives the protein CASSKGPGMNTEAFF.